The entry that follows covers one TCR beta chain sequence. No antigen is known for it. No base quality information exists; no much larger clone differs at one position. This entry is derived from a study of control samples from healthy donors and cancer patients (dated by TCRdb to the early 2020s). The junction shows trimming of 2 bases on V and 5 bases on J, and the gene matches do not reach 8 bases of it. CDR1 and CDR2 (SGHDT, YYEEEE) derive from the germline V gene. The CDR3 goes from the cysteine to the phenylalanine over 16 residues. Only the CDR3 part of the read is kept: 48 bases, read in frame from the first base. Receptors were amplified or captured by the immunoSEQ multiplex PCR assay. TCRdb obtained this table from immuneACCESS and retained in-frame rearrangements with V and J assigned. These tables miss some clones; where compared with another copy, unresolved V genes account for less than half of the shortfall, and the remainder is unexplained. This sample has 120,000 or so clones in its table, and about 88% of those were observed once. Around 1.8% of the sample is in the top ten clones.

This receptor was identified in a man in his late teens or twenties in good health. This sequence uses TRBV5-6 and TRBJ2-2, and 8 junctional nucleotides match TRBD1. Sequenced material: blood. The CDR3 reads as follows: CASSFSTGVGTGELFF. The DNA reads TGTGCCAGCAGCTTCTCGACAGGGGTTGGAACCGGGGAGCTGTTTTTT.